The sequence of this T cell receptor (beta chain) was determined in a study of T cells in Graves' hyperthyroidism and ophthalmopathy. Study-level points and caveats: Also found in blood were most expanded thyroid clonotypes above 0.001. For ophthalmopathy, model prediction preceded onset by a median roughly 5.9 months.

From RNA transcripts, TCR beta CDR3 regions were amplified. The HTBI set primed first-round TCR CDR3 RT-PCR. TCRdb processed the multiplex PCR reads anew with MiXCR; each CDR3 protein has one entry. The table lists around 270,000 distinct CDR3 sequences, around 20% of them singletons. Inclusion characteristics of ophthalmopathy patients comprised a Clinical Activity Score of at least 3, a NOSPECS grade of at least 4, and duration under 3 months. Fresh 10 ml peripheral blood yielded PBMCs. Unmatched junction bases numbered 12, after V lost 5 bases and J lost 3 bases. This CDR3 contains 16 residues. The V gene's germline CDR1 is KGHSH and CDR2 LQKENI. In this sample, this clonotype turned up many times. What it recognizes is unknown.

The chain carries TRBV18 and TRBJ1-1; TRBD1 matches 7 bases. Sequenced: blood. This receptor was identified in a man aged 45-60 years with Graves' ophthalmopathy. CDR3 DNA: TGTGCCAGCTCAATTTCCACAGGGGCGAGGGACACTGAAGCTTTCTTT. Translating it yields CASSISTGARDTEAFF.